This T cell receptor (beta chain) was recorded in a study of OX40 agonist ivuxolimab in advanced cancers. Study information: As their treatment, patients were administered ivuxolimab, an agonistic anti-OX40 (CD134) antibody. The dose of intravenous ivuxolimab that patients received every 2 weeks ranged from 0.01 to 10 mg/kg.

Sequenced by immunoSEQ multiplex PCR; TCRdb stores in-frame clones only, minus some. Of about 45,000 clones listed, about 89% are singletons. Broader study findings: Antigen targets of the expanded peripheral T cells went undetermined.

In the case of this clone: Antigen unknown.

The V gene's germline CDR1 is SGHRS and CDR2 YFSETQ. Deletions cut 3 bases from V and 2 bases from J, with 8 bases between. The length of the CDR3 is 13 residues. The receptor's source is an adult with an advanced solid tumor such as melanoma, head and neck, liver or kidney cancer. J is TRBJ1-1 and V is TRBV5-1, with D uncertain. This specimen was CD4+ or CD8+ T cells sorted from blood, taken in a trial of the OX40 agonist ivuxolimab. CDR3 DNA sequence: TGCGCCAGCAGCTATCTGGGCAACACTGAAGCTTTCTTT. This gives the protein CASSYLGNTEAFF.